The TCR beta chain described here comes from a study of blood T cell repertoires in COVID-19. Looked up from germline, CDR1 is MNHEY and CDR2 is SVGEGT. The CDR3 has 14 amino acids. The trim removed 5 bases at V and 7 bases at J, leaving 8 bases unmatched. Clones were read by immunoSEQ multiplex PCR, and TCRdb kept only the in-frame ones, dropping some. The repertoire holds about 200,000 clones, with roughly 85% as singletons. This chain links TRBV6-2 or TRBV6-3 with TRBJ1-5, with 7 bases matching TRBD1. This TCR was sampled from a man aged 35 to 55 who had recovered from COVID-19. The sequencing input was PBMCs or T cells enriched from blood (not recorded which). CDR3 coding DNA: TGTGCCAGCAGTGGGGAAGGGGGCCGACAGCCCCAGCATTTT. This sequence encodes CASSGEGGRQPQHF.